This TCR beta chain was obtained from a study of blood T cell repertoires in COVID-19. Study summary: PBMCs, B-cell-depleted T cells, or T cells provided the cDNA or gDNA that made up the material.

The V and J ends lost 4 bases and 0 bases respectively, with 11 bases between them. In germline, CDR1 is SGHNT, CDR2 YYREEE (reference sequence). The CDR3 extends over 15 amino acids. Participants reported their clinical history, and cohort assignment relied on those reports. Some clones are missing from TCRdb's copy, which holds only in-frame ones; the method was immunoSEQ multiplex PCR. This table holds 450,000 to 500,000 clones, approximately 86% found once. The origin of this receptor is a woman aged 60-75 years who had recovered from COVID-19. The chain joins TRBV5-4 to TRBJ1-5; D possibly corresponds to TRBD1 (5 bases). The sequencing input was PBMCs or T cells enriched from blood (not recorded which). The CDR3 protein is CASSLGGDSNQPQHF. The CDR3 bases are TGTGCCAGCAGCCTGGGGGGGGATAGCAATCAGCCCCAGCATTTT.